This T cell receptor beta chain is drawn from a study of T cells after somatic rescue of genetic block. There are a few counts of this clone. Here immunoSEQ multiplex PCR was the method, and the copy in TCRdb shows in-frame clones only, minus some. The data contain 100,000 to 120,000 clones, 75% to 95% of them seen just once; the ten biggest clones take up roughly 1.4%. V shed 5 bases and J shed 0 bases, with 11 bases lying between them. Germline CDR1 reads MNHEY; CDR2 reads SMNVEV (reference sequence). This CDR3 is 14 amino acids long. Input material: peripheral blood mononuclear cells (PBMCs). The TCR comes from a woman younger than 30. V gene TRBV27 combines with J gene TRBJ2-7; possibly TRBD1 or TRBD2 for D (5 bases each). The CDR3 nucleotides read TGTGCCAGCAGTACGAGGGACGCCTCCTACGAGCAGTACTTC. It is translated as CASSTRDASYEQYF.